Listed here is a single T cell receptor beta chain. What it recognizes is unknown. Each of the donors was a healthy bone marrow donor. The primer mix had 60 Vbeta and 13 Jbeta primers. Sequenced by immunoSEQ multiplex PCR; TCRdb stores in-frame clones only, minus some. The data hold tens of thousands of clones, with 70% to 85% observed a single time. The germline gives CDR1 SGHRS, CDR2 YFSETQ. This CDR3 is 15 amino acids long. V lost 6 bases and J lost 7; bases outside the gene matches: 10. This sample stems from a study of cytomegalovirus exposure and HLA in healthy donors. Study-wide results and caveats: Researchers counted approximately 160 TCR beta chains as cytomegalovirus-associated.

The V gene is TRBV5-1, the J gene TRBJ2-1, with TRBD1 matching 10 bases. The receptor comes from a man aged 45-65 years in good health and CMV-seronegative. The sample comprised PBMCs. CDR3 nucleotide sequence: TGCGCCAGCACGAACCCGGGACAGGGGTTTAATGAGCAGTTCTTC. It is translated as CASTNPGQGFNEQFF.